The 18 T cell receptor beta chains presented below share a single source sample, sequenced in a study of shared clonotypes between healthy human individuals. Produced via immunoSEQ multiplex PCR; TCRdb's table is partial and in-frame only. The sample contains about 2.4 million clones, 80% to 95% of which appear only once. Sequencing was performed on naive CD4+ T cells from PBMCs. Sample subset: CD45RA+ positively selected. All receptors derive from a man younger than 35 in good health. Some clones in this sample may be carry-over from other donors' samples.

The rearrangement uses TRBV5-1 and TRBJ2-3; D uncertain. V dropped 3 bases and J dropped 3 bases, with 11 bases sitting between them. CDR1 is SGHRS and CDR2 is YFSETQ in the germline V gene. CDR3 length: 14 amino acids. As DNA, the CDR3 is TGCGCCAGCAGCTGGAACCGAAAAACAGATACGCAGTATTTT. Translated, it gives CASSWNRKTDTQYF. Filled out from reference TRBV5-1 and TRBJ2-3, the complete variable domain reads KAGVTQTPRYLIKTRGQQVTLSCSPISGHRSVSWYQQTPGQGLQFLFEYFSETQRNKGNFPGRFSGRQFSNSRSEMNVSTLELGDSALYLCASSWNRKTDTQYFGPGTRLTVL.

This chain connects TRBV6-6 to TRBJ1-5; D is possibly TRBD1 (6 bases). V dropped 8 bases and J dropped 2 bases, with 13 bases sitting between them. The CDR3 length is 14 residues. CDR1 and CDR2 (germline): MNHNY, SVGAGI (reference sequence). The CDR3 sequence: CASLGGPGNQPQHF. The CDR3, as DNA: TGTGCCAGCTTAGGGGGACCGGGCAATCAGCCCCAGCATTTT.

As regards this clone: Other DNA sequences in the sample encode the same CDR3. V gene TRBV5-1 combines with J gene TRBJ2-7; D gene ambiguous. This CDR3 spans 15 amino acids. CDR1 and CDR2 from the germline V gene are SGHRS and YFSETQ. The V and J ends lost 2 bases and 0 bases respectively, with 12 bases between them. CDR3 nucleotides: TGCGCCAGCAGCTTCGGTTCATCGAGCTCCTACGAGCAGTACTTC. As protein: CASSFGSSSSYEQYF.

This clone was detected once. The rearrangement links TRBV7-2 to TRBJ2-5; possible D gene TRBD2, 6 bases. This CDR3 has 15 amino acids. The germline gives CDR1 SGHTA, CDR2 FQGNSA. V was clipped by 3 bases and J by 2 bases, with 13 bases between them. The CDR3 DNA follows: TGTGCCAGCAGCTTGTTAAGCGGGCCACAAGAGACCCAGTACTTC. Its translation: CASSLLSGPQETQYF.

The V and J genes are TRBV4-1 and TRBJ2-1; possible D gene TRBD2, 6 bases. Germline loops: CDR1 MGHRA, CDR2 YSYEKL. This CDR3 has 16 amino acids. Between the trimmed V and J ends, which lost 6 bases and 4 bases, there was a span of 19 bases. In DNA, the CDR3 is TGCGCCAGCAGATCCCCCGGGACTGCGGTTTACAATGAGCAGTTCTTC. Protein sequence: CASRSPGTAVYNEQFF.

The CDR3 DNA follows: TGTGCCTGGGCAGTGGGAAACTATGGCTACACCTTC. It is translated as CAWAVGNYGYTF. The V call is TRBV30, the J call TRBJ1-2; no clear D gene. The CDR3 totals 12 residues. Germline-derived CDR1 and CDR2 are GTSNPN and SVGIG (reference sequence). V dropped 5 bases and J dropped 2 bases, with 9 bases sitting between them.

The chain is built from TRBV28 and TRBJ2-1; TRBD2 matches at 8 bases. CDR3 length: 12 amino acids. V gave up 5 bases and J gave up 12 bases; unmatched junction bases: 6. The germline CDR1 and CDR2 sequences are MDHEN and SYDVKM. CDR3 sequence (DNA): TGTGCCAGCAGTCGGGGGGGTACGGCGCAGTTCTTC. This translates into CASSRGGTAQFF.

The chain links TRBV19 to TRBJ1-5, with D possibly matching TRBD1 (5 bases). Germline CDR1 LNHDA, CDR2 SQIVND (reference sequence). The CDR3 has 18 amino acids. Trimming removed 7 bases from V and 0 bases from J, with 22 bases in between. The CDR3 nucleotides are TGTGCCAGTACCCCCCGGGGGACTTTTTACAATAGCAATCAGCCCCAGCATTTT. This codes for CASTPRGTFYNSNQPQHF.

Regarding this clone: The sample contains more than one DNA sequence encoding this CDR3. The V gene is TRBV5-1, the J gene TRBJ2-5, with a possible D match to TRBD1 (6 bases). There are 12 residues in the CDR3. Trimming took off 4 bases at V and 5 bases at J, with 9 bases between the two ends. Germline CDR1 SGHRS, CDR2 YFSETQ. Written as DNA, the CDR3 is TGCGCCAGCAGCCTGCAGGGGGAGACCCAGTACTTC. This translates into CASSLQGETQYF.

The chain uses TRBV2 and TRBJ2-5; D not certain. The CDR3 extends over 12 amino acids. Germline CDR1 reads SNHLY; CDR2 reads FYNNEI. Trimming left V 2 bases short and J 5 bases short, with 6 bases between. CDR3 sequence reads: CASSEIVETQYF. In DNA form, the CDR3 reads TGTGCCAGCAGTGAAATCGTGGAGACCCAGTACTTC.

This CDR3 reads CASSADPRSGNTIYF. The CDR3 DNA is TGTGCCAGCAGCGCCGATCCCCGCTCTGGAAACACCATATATTTT. This chain joins TRBV9 and TRBJ1-3, with D uncertain. Trimming took 3 bases from V and 0 from J, leaving 10 bases between them. The CDR3 has 15 amino acids. Germline assignment: CDR1 SGDLS and CDR2 YYNGEE.

Comment on this clone: Other DNA sequences in this specimen translate into the identical CDR3. The rearrangement links TRBV7-2 to TRBJ2-7; D is uncertain. CDR1 SGHTA and CDR2 FQGNSA come from the germline V gene. The V gene lost 1 base and the J gene lost 3 bases, with 7 bases spanning the gap. The CDR3 length is 13 residues. This CDR3 reads CASSLGSYYEQYF. The CDR3 nucleotides are TGTGCCAGCAGCTTAGGTTCATACTACGAGCAGTACTTC.

The genes are TRBV7-3 and TRBJ2-1, with D perhaps TRBD2 (5 bases). Deletions cut 3 bases from V and 3 bases from J, with 12 bases between. The CDR3 loop spans 15 amino acids. From germline, CDR1 is SGHTA and CDR2 FQGTGA. The chain's CDR3 is CASSFLSGNYNEQFF. The CDR3, as DNA: TGTGCCAGCAGCTTTTTGAGCGGAAACTACAATGAGCAGTTCTTC.

This clone was counted a single time. The chain is built from TRBV5-1 and TRBJ1-2; D ambiguous. The ends were cut back, 4 bases at V and 0 bases at J, with 13 bases in the middle. Germline CDR1 is SGHRS and CDR2 is YFSETQ. This CDR3 is built from 15 residues. The CDR3 coding sequence is TGCGCCAGCAGCCAAGGGTCCGGGGCTAACTATGGCTACACCTTC. It specifies CASSQGSGANYGYTF.

The J gene is TRBJ1-1, the V gene TRBV21-1; TRBD1 is the table's D call, not checked against the DNA. TRBV21-1 is given as a pseudogene. The CDR3 covers 15 residues. The CDR3 region is CASSKQAGGITEAFF. Here the CDR3 DNA reads TGTGCCAGCAGCAAACAGGCAGGGGGTATTACTGAAGCTTTCTTT.

This clone has a single count. The rearrangement joins TRBV4-1 to TRBJ1-2; D call uncertain. The V gene's germline CDR1 is MGHRA and CDR2 YSYEKL. V dropped 4 bases and J dropped 8 bases, with 17 bases sitting between them. This CDR3 contains 14 residues. CDR3 DNA: TGCGCCAGCAGCCCCGGGCTTATTCCTCGGGGCTACACCTTC. This encodes CASSPGLIPRGYTF.

V and J are TRBV7-2 and TRBJ2-7; 7 positions match TRBD1. Germline CDR1 SGHTA, CDR2 FQGNSA. Trimming took 5 bases from V and 7 from J; bases not matched to a gene: 20. The CDR3 runs 17 residues. CDR3 nucleotides: TGTGCCAGCAGCCCCCGCCCTCAGACAGGGTCGTTGAGAGAGCAGTACTTC. The encoded protein is CASSPRPQTGSLREQYF.

This sequence joins TRBV19 and TRBJ2-7, with 9 bases lining up with TRBD1. V shed 5 bases, J shed 5 bases, and the junction held 4 bases outside the gene matches. The length of the CDR3 is 13 residues. Per germline, CDR1 LNHDA and CDR2 SQIVND (reference sequence). The CDR3 DNA reads as TGTGCCAGTAGTCCAGACAGGGGGAACGAGCAGTACTTC. Its protein product is CASSPDRGNEQYF.